This T cell receptor beta chain was profiled in a study of T cell clonality in common variable immunodeficiency. Study findings and constraints: CVID patient heterogeneity limited repertoire-clinical complication correlations. CVID subjects had higher TCRbeta clonality than healthy controls, most marked in about a third.

CDR1 is SNHLY and CDR2 is FYNNEI in the germline V gene. The V gene end was trimmed by 10 bases and the J gene end by 2 bases; junction bases not matched to a gene: 12. The CDR3 runs 15 residues. The method was immunoSEQ multiplex PCR; TCRdb's version includes in-frame clones alone and lacks a portion of them. The sample is made up of 50,000 to 60,000 clones, none counted only once. This clone has a count of ten or more. Its antigen is unidentified. The CDR3 end lies 3 residues beyond the end of the read and is filled in from the germline J gene. The chain carries TRBV2 and TRBJ2-3, with 7 bases matching TRBD1. The origin of this receptor is a person between 18 and 75 years old in good health. Sequenced sample: peripheral blood mononuclear cells. The DNA read from the CDR3 is TGTGCCACCAACGACAGGGTACGGGTCACAGATACG. Protein: CATNDRVRVTDT. The CDR3 in full is CATNDRVRVTDTQYF. Combining the CDR3 with reference TRBV2 and TRBJ2-3 gives the whole variable domain EPEVTQTPSHQVTQMGQEVILRCVPISNHLYFYWYRQILGQKVEFLVSFYNNEISEKSEIFDDQFSVERPDGSNFTLKIRSTKLEDSAMYFCATNDRVRVTDTQYFGPGTRLTVL.